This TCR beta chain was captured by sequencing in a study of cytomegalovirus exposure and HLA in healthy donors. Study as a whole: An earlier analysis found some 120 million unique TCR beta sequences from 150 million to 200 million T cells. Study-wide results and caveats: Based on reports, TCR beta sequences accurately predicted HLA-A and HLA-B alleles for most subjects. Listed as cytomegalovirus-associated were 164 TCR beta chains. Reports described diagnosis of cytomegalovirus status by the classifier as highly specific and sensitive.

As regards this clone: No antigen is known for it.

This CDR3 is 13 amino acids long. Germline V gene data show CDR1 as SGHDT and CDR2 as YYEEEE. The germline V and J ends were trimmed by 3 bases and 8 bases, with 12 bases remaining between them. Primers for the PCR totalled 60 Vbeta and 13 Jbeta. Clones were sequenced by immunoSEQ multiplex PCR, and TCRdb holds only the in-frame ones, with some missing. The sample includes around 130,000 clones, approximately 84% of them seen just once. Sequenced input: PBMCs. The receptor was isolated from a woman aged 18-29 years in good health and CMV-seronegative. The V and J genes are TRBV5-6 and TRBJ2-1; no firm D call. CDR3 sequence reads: CASSSSSYDEQFF. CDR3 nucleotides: TGTGCCAGCAGCTCGAGCTCATACGATGAGCAGTTCTTC.